A single sample is the source of the 4 T cell receptor beta chains below, sequenced in a study of CD8+ T cells in alopecia areata (dated by TCRdb to the late 2010s). The sample's time point label is to be understood as: baseline before oral tofacitinib. The library relied on the immunoSEQ multiplex PCR assay. For TCR sequencing, RNA was extracted from every sample and reverse transcribed into cDNA to serve as template. This is the immuneACCESS table as TCRdb keeps it, with only in-frame sequences that have V and J called. A part of the clones is gone; compared with another copy, unresolved V genes explain less than half, and the rest is unexplained. The sample contains some 240,000 clones, around three fifths of them found a single time. The ten largest account for 0.45% of the sample. Here the sequenced sample was CD4+ T cells sorted from blood, taken at week 0. The receptors were gathered from a human donor with alopecia areata.

The chain carries TRBV19 and TRBJ1-5; 10 bases agree with TRBD1. The J segment lost 5 bases and the V segment lost 5 bases, leaving 0 bases of the junction unmatched. The CDR3 contains 13 residues. CDR1 is LNHDA, CDR2 SQIVND, per germline (reference sequence). As DNA, the CDR3 is TGTGCCAGTAGTGGGACAGGGGATCAGCCCCAGCATTTT. This codes for CASSGTGDQPQHF.

The count of this clone is one. The chain has TRBV2 and TRBJ2-1; 9 bases fit TRBD2. Germline V lookup: CDR1 SNHLY, CDR2 FYNNEI. J lost 3 bases, V lost 2 bases, and 2 bases had no gene match. This CDR3 has 15 residues. The CDR3 DNA reads as TGTGCCAGCAGTGAACTAGCGGGAAACTACAATGAGCAGTTCTTC. Its protein product is CASSELAGNYNEQFF.

The chain couples TRBV30 to TRBJ2-6, with D maybe TRBD1 (5 bases). Trimming took 0 bases from V and 4 from J, leaving 7 bases between them. CDR1 is GTSNPN, CDR2 SVGIG, per germline (reference sequence). This CDR3 comprises 14 residues. The CDR3: CAWSVAGGANVLTF. In nucleotides, the CDR3 is TGTGCCTGGAGTGTGGCAGGGGGGGCCAACGTCCTGACTTTC.

The chain employs TRBV6-1 and TRBJ2-2, with D possibly matching TRBD2 (5 bases). The germline CDR1 and CDR2 sequences are MNHNS and SASEGT. V was trimmed by 1 base and J by 5 bases, leaving 8 bases between them. The CDR3 sequence is 14 residues long. CDR3 bases: TGTGCCAGCAGTGAAGTTTGGGAGACCGGGGAGCTGTTTTTT. Its translation: CASSEVWETGELFF.